This T cell receptor (beta chain) was sequenced in a study of blood T cell repertoires in COVID-19 (dated by TCRdb to the early 2020s). The study in broad terms: Samples from collaborators originated in the United States, Italy and Spain and spanned both the acute and convalescent phases of COVID-19. The repertoires were released in a freely available public database meant as a resource for research on the immune response to SARS-CoV-2. Where HLA class I and class II types were available, the types were taken from metadata supplied by the sample provider, not from assay-based typing. Sample metadata almost always included a de-identified subject ID, COVID-19 status, age in years and sex. Subjects who had been exposed to COVID-19, were actively infected with it, or had recovered from it provided the deeply sampled blood TCRbeta repertoires that made up the dataset. The material from the prospective study consisted of cDNA or gDNA derived from T cells, B-cell-depleted T cells, or PBMCs. The samples were drawn from two sources: the first 160 participants of the ongoing ImmuneRACE study, and 1,200 or so subjects contributed by 6 global collaborators.

As for this clone: Its antigen target is currently unknown. Base qualities are missing; no much larger clone stands one base away.

Whole blood was collected in K2EDTA tubes by collaborating institutions according to the institutions' own protocols. For TCRbeta analysis, collaborator samples were shipped as frozen whole blood, as isolated PBMCs, or as DNA extracted from either sample type. The immunoSEQ Assay, a bias-controlled multiplex PCR, was used to amplify TCRbeta CDR3 regions from genomic DNA. As for how the authors treated the data: The number of nucleated cells in each sample was estimated by amplification of reference gene primers within the assay. Sequence reads were collapsed and filtered to measure the absolute abundance of every unique TCRbeta CDR3 rearrangement. For each sample, productive Simpson clonality was calculated as the square root of Simpson's diversity index over productive rearrangements. TCRdb provides this immuneACCESS table in a form limited to in-frame rearrangements. Some clones are lacking; in checked studies, under half of them reflect an unresolved V gene, and why the rest are absent is not known. That table is the source of V, J and clone size, and D and trimming were worked out from the DNA. This sample lists about 80,000 clones; around 84% were detected once. The ten biggest clones cover under 45% of the sample.

The V end loses 2 bases and the J end loses 3 bases, and a stretch of 11 bases separates them. Based on the germline V gene (reference sequence), the CDR1 and CDR2 sequences are SEHNR and FQNEAQ. From its cysteine to its phenylalanine, the CDR3 spans 14 amino acids. Solely the CDR3 DNA is kept, with 42 bases framed from the first base. Here is what the overall study found, with its caveats: Clinical and demographic metadata were provided uncurated, with the amount varying by source and participant.

The chain couples TRBV7-9 to TRBJ2-7, with a tentative D gene TRBD1 over 6 matching bases. Sequencing input: peripheral blood. This clonotype originated in a woman aged 70-85 years with acute or convalescent COVID-19. The base sequence is TGTGCCAGCAGCTTAACAGGGACCGACTACGAGCAGTACTTC. Its coded protein is CASSLTGTDYEQYF.